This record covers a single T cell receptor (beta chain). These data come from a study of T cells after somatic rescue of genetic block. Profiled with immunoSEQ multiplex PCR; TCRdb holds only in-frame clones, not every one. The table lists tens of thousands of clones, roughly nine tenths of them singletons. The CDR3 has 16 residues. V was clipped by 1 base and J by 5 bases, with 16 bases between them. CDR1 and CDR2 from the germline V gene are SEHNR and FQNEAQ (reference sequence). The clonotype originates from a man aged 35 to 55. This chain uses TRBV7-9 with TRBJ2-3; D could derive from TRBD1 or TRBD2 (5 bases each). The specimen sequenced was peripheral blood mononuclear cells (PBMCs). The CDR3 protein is CASSLVGRTLEDTQYF. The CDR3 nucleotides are TGTGCCAGCAGCTTAGTGGGACGGACCCTCGAAGATACGCAGTATTTT. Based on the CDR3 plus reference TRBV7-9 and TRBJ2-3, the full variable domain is DTGVSQNPRHKITKRGQNVTFRCDPISEHNRLYWYRQTLGQGPEFLTYFQNEAQLEKSRLLSDRFSAERPKGSFSTLEIQRTEQGDSAMYLCASSLVGRTLEDTQYFGPGTRLTVL.